This T cell receptor (beta chain) was sequenced for a study of cytomegalovirus exposure and HLA in healthy donors. This PCR relied on a set of 60 Vbeta primers and 13 Jbeta primers. Using immunoSEQ multiplex PCR, the repertoire was profiled, and TCRdb retains in-frame clones only, with some absent. The sample lists 95,000 to 110,000 clones; 76% were seen once. The CDR3 sequence is 13 residues long. Trimming took 2 bases from V and 3 from J, leaving 7 bases between them. Per germline, CDR1 SNHLY and CDR2 FYNNEI. This clone is a singleton in its sample. The antigen remains unidentified. Study results and limitations: Altogether, more than 150 TCR beta chains were recorded as cytomegalovirus-associated. Most TCR sequences showed up rarely, but some public TCRs showed up in many donors. Fewer N-insertions (relative to the approximately 670-donor mean) were reportedly seen in an Asian-associated ancestry cluster in a later analysis.

This sequence was found in a woman between 18 and 30 years old in good health and CMV-seropositive. The J gene is TRBJ2-5, the V gene TRBV2; tentatively, D is TRBD2 (6 bases). Sequencing was carried out using PBMCs. The CDR3 sequence is CASSEWREETQYF. The CDR3 DNA is TGTGCCAGCAGTGAATGGAGGGAAGAGACCCAGTACTTC.